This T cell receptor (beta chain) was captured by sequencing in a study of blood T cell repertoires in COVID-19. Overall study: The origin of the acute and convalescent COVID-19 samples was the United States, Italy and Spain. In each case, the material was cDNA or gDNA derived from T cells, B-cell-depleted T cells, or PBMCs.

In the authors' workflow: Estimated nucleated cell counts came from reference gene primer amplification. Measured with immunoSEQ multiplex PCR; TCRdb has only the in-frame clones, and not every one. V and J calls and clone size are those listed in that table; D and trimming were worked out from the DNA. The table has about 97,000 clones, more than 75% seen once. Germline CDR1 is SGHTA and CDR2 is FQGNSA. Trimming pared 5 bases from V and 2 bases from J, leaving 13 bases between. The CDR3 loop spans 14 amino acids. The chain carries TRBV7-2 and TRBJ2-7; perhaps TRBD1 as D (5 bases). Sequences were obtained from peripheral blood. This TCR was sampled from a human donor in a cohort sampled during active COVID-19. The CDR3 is CASSLQAWPYEQYF. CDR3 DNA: TGTGCCAGCAGCCTACAGGCTTGGCCCTACGAGCAGTACTTC.